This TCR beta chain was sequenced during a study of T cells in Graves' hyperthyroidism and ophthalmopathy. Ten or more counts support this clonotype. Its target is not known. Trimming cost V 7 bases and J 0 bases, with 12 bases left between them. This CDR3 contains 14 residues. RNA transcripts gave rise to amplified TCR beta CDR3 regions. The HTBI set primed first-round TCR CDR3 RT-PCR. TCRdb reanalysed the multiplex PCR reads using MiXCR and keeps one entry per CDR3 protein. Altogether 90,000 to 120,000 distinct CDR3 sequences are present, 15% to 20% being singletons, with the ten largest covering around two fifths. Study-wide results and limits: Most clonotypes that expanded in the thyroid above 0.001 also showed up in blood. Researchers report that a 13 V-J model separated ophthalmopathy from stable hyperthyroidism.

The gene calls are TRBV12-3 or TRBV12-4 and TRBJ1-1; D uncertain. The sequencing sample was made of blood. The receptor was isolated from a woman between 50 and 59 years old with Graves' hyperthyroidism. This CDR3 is CASTLSAVNTEAFF. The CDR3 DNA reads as TGTGCCAGCACCCTCTCGGCTGTGAACACTGAAGCTTTCTTT.